This is a list of T cell receptor beta chains from one sample in a study of blood T cell repertoires in COVID-19. Measured with immunoSEQ multiplex PCR; TCRdb has only the in-frame clones, and not every one. Here the sample spans some 230,000 clones, over 75% being singletons. Sequencing input: PBMCs or T cells enriched from blood (not recorded which). These receptors originate from a woman aged 18 to 35 in a cohort exposed to, infected with or recovered from COVID-19 (not recorded which). Each CDR3 is given with its conserved first and last residue. A D gene is named only where the DNA matches it firmly. A clone size is listed for some rows: how often the clone was seen (once, few, many), or a class if it is expanded.

CASSIYGLAGGPYNEQFF	TGTGCCAGTAGTATTTACGGACTAGCGGGAGGTCCCTACAATGAGCAGTTCTTC	NA	TRBD2	TRBV19	TRBJ2-1
CASSSGLGETQYF	TGCGCCAGCAGCTCCGGACTAGGAGAGACCCAGTACTTC	NA	TRBD2	TRBV10-1	TRBJ2-5
CASTEQGTGDTEAFF	TGCGCCAGCACCGAACAGGGGACAGGGGACACTGAAGCTTTCTTT	NA	TRBD1	TRBV5-1	TRBJ1-1
CASSLAGGEQTEAFF	TGTGCCAGCAGCTTAGCTGGGGGCGAACAGACTGAAGCTTTCTTT	NA	NA	TRBV7-6	TRBJ1-1
CASSLGLARSSTDTQYF	TGTGCCAGCAGTTTGGGACTAGCCCGCTCTAGCACAGATACGCAGTATTTT	NA	TRBD2	TRBV28	TRBJ2-3
CASSLTGTGGTNYGYTF	TGTGCCAGCAGCTTAACAGGGACAGGGGGGACTAACTATGGCTACACCTTC	once	TRBD1	TRBV7-3	TRBJ1-2
CASSLGETPGDTQYF	TGTGCCAGCAGCTTGGGGGAGACTCCAGGAGATACGCAGTATTTT	NA	NA	TRBV5-4	TRBJ2-3
CASSYHYEQYF	TGTGCCAGCAGCTACCACTACGAGCAGTACTTC	NA	NA	TRBV12-3/TRBV12-4	TRBJ2-7
CASSQPGLDNEQFF	TGTGCCAGCAGCCAACCAGGGTTGGACAATGAGCAGTTCTTC	NA	NA	TRBV3-1/TRBV3-2	TRBJ2-1
CASRGWGGDTEAFF	TGTGCCAGCAGGGGGTGGGGAGGGGACACTGAAGCTTTCTTT	NA	NA	TRBV11-2	TRBJ1-1
CASSEALGGLLDGYTF	TGTGCCAGCAGTGAAGCGCTGGGGGGGCTGCTAGATGGCTACACCTTC	NA	NA	TRBV6-1	TRBJ1-2
CASSLGGRTLSLYEQYF	TGCGCCAGCAGCTTGGGTGGGAGGACCCTCTCCCTCTACGAGCAGTACTTC	NA	NA	TRBV5-1	TRBJ2-7
CASRGDASSPLHF	TGTGCCAGCAGAGGGGATGCGAGTTCACCCCTCCACTTT	NA	NA	TRBV5-4	TRBJ1-6
CAWSVLGKTGDSGNTIYF	TGTGCCTGGAGCGTCTTAGGAAAGACAGGAGACTCTGGAAACACCATATATTTT	NA	NA	TRBV30	TRBJ1-3
CSVAIWDRGSNYGYTF	TGCAGCGTTGCCATCTGGGACAGGGGGTCAAACTATGGCTACACCTTC	few	TRBD1	TRBV29-1	TRBJ1-2
CASSPGTSPWELFF	TGTGCCAGCAGTCCCGGGACTAGCCCTTGGGAGCTGTTTTTT	once	TRBD2	TRBV6-5	TRBJ2-2
CAWSVRGGEQFF	TGTGCCTGGAGTGTAAGGGGGGGTGAGCAGTTCTTC	NA	NA	TRBV30	TRBJ2-1
CASSIGTTGGYSNQPQHF	TGTGCCAGTAGTATAGGGACTACAGGGGGTTATAGCAATCAGCCCCAGCATTTT	NA	TRBD1	TRBV19	TRBJ1-5
CASRLRTSGGRNEQFF	TGTGCCAGCAGACTCCGGACTAGCGGGGGAAGGAATGAGCAGTTCTTC	NA	TRBD2	TRBV2	TRBJ2-1
CASSAGSTGNTIYF	TGTGCCTCGAGCGCGGGGTCAACTGGAAACACCATATATTTT	NA	NA	TRBV7-2	TRBJ1-3
CAWIHGSYGYTF	TGTGCCTGGATTCACGGGTCCTATGGCTACACCTTC	NA	NA	TRBV30	TRBJ1-2
CASSLALFQGANTEAFF	TGTGCCAGCAGCTTAGCCCTCTTCCAGGGGGCCAACACTGAAGCTTTCTTT	few	TRBD1	TRBV11-3	TRBJ1-1
CASRAPCARGRKRWNQPQHF	TGTGCCAGCAGGGCACCCTGCGCTAGAGGGCGGAAGCGCTGGAATCAGCCCCAGCATTTT	NA	NA	TRBV21-1	TRBJ1-5
CASSSARMYTGELFF	TGTGCCAGCAGTTCGGCCAGGATGTACACCGGGGAGCTGTTTTTT	NA	NA	TRBV27	TRBJ2-2
CASTLQGPQETQYF	TGTGCCAGCACCTTACAGGGACCTCAAGAGACCCAGTACTTC	NA	NA	TRBV2	TRBJ2-5